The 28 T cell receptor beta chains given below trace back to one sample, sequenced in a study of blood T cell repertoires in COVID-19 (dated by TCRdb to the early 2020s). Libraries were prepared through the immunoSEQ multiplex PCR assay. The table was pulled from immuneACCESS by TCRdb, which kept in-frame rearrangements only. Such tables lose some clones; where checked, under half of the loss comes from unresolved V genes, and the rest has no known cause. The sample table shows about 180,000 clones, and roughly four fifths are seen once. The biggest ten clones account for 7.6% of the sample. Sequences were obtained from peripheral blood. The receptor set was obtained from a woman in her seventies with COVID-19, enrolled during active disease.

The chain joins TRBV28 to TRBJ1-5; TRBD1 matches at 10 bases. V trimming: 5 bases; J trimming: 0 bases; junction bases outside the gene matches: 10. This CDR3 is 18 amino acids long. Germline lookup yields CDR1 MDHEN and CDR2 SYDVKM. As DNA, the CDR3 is TGTGCCAGCAGTAGAGGGGGACAGGGGATAACTAGCAATCAGCCCCAGCATTTT. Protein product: CASSRGGQGITSNQPQHF.

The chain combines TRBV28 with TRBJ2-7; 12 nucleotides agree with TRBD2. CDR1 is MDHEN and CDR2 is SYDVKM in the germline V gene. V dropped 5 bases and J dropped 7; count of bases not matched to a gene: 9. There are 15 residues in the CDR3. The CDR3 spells CASSGRLAGVGEQYF. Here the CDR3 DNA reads TGTGCCAGCAGTGGGCGACTAGCGGGAGTCGGGGAGCAGTACTTC.

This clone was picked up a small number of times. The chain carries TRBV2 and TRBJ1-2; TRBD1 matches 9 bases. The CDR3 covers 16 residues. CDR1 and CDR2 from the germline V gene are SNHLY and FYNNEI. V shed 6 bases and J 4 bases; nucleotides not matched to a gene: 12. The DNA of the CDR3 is TGTGCCAGCAGGAGGGGCTACACAGGGGGCGGCTATGGCTACACCTTC. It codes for CASRRGYTGGGYGYTF.

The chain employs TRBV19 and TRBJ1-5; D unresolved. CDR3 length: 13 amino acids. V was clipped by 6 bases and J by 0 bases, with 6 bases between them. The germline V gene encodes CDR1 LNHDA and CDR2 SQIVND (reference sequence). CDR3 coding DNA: TGTGCCAGTAGGGTCGGTAGCAATCAGCCCCAGCATTTT. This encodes CASRVGSNQPQHF.

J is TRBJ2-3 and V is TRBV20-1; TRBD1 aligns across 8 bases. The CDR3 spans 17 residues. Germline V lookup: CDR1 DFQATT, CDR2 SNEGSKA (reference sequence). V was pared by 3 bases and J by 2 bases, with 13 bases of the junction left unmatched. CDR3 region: CSASGYVGRGPTDTQYF. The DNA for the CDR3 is TGCAGTGCTAGTGGGTATGTAGGCAGGGGGCCCACAGATACGCAGTATTTT.

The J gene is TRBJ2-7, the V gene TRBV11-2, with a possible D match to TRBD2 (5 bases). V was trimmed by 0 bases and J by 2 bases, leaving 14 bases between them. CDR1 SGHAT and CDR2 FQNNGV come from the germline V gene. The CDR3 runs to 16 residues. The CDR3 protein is CASSLDIISAAYEQYF. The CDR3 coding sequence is TGTGCCAGCAGCTTAGATATCATTAGCGCGGCCTACGAGCAGTACTTC.

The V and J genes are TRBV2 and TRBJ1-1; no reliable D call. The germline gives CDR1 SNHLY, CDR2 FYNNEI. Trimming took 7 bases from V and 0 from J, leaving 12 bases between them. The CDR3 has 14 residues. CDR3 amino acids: CASNRAVLNTEAFF. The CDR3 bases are TGTGCCAGCAATCGTGCAGTGTTGAACACTGAAGCTTTCTTT. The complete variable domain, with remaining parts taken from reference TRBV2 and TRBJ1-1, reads EPEVTQTPSHQVTQMGQEVILRCVPISNHLYFYWYRQILGQKVEFLVSFYNNEISEKSEIFDDQFSVERPDGSNFTLKIRSTKLEDSAMYFCASNRAVLNTEAFFGQGTRLTVV.

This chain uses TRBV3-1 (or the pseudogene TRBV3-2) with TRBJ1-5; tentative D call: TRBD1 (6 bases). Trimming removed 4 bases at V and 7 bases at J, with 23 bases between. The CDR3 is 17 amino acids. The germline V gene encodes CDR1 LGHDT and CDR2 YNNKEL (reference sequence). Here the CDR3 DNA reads TGTGCCAGCAGCCGTTTACAGGGCGAGACCCCCGGGCAGCCCCAGCATTTT. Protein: CASSRLQGETPGQPQHF.

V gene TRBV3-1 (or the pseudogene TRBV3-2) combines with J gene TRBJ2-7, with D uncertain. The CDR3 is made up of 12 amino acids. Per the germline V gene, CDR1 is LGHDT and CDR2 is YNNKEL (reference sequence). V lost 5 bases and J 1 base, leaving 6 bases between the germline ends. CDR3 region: CASSFNSYEQYF. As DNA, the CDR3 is TGTGCCAGCAGCTTTAATTCCTACGAGCAGTACTTC.

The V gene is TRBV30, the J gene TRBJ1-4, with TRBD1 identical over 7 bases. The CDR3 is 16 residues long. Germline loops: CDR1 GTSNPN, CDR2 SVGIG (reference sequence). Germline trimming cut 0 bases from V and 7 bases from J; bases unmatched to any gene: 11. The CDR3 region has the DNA TGTGCCTGGAGTGTAGGACAGGTGGCCGGGAGTGAAAAACTGTTTTTT. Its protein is CAWSVGQVAGSEKLFF.

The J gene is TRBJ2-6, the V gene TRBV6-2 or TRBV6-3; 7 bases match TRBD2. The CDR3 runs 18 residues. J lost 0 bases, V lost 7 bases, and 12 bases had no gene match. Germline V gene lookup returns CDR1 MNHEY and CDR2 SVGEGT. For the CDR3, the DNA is TGTGCCAGCACCCCCAGGGAGGGGACTACCTCTGGGGCCAACGTCCTGACTTTC. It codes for CASTPREGTTSGANVLTF.

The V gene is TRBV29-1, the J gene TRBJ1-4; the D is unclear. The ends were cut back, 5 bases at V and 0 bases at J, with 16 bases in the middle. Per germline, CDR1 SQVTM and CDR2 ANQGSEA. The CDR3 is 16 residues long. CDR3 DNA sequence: TGCAGCGTTCAAGGGTTTGAGGCTGCAACTAATGAAAAACTGTTTTTT. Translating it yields CSVQGFEAATNEKLFF.

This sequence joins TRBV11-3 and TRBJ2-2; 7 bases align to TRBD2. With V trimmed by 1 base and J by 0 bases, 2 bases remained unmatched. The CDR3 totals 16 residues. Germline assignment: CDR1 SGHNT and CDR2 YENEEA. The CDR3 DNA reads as TGTGCCAGCAGCTTAGGAGCGGGGACGAACACCGGGGAGCTGTTTTTT. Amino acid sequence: CASSLGAGTNTGELFF.

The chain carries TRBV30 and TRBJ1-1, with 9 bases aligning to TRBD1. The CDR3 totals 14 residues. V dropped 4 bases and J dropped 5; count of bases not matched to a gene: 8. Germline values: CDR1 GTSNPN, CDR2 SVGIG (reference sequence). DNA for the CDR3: TGTGCCTGGACTCGACAGGGGGTAGGTACTGAAGCTTTCTTT. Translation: CAWTRQGVGTEAFF.

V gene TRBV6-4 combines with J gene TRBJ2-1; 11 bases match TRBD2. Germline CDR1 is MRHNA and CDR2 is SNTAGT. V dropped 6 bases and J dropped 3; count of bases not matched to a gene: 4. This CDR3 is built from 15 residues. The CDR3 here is CASRPLAGGYNEQFF. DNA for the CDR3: TGTGCCAGCAGACCTCTAGCGGGAGGCTACAATGAGCAGTTCTTC.

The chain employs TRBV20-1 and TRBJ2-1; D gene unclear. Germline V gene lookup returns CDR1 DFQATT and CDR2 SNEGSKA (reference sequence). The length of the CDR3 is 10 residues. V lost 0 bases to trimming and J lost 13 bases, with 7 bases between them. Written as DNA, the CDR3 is TGCAGTGCTAGAGATGAGATTCAGTTCTTC. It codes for CSARDEIQFF.

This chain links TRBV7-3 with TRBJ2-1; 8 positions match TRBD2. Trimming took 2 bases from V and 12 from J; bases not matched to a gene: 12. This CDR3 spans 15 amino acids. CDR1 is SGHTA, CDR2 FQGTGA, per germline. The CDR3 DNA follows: TGTGCCAGCAGCTTACGGCGGGAGGCAACCCCGGGGCAGTTCTTC. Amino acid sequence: CASSLRREATPGQFF. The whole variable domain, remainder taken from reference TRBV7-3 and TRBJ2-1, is GAGVSQTPSNKVTEKGKYVELRCDPISGHTALYWYRQSLGQGPEFLIYFQGTGAADDSGLPNDRFFAVRPEGSVSTLKIQRTERGDSAVYLCASSLRREATPGQFFGPGTRLTVL.

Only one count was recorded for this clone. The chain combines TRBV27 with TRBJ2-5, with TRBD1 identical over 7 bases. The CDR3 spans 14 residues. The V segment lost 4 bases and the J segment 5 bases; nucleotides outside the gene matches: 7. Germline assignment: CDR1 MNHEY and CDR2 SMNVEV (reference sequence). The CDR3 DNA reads TGTGCCAGCAGTTCGAGGGGGCGCGGGGAGACCCAGTACTTC. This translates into CASSSRGRGETQYF.

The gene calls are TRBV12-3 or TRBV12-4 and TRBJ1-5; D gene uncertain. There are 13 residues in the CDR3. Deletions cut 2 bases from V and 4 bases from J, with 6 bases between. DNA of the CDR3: TGTGCCAGCAGTTTAACGGGAAATCAGCCCCAGCATTTT. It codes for CASSLTGNQPQHF.

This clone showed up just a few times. The DNA of the CDR3 is TGTGCCAGCAACACAGGGAGGGATCAGCCCCAGCATTTT. It specifies CASNTGRDQPQHF. J is TRBJ1-5 and V is TRBV2; possibly TRBD1 for D (6 bases). With 7 bases removed from V and 5 bases from J, the gap between germline ends came to 12 bases. Germline loops: CDR1 SNHLY, CDR2 FYNNEI. The CDR3 totals 13 residues.

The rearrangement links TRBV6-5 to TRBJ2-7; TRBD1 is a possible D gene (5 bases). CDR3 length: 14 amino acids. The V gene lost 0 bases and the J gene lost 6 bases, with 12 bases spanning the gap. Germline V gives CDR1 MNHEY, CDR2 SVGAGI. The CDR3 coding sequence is TGTGCCAGCAGTTACTCATACAGGTACGGCGAGCAGTACTTC. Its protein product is CASSYSYRYGEQYF.

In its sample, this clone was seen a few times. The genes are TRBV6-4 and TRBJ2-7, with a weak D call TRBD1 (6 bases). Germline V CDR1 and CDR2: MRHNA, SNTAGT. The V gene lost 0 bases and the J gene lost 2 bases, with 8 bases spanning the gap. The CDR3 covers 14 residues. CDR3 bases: TGTGCCAGCAGTGACTCTGCAGGGGCCTACGAGCAGTACTTC. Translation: CASSDSAGAYEQYF.

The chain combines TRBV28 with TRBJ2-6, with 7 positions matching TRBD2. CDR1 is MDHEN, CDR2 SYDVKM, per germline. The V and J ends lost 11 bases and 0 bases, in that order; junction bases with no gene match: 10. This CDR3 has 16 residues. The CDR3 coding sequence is TGTGCCGCCCTGGGAGGGACCTTCTCTGGGGCCAACGTCCTGACTTTC. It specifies CAALGGTFSGANVLTF.

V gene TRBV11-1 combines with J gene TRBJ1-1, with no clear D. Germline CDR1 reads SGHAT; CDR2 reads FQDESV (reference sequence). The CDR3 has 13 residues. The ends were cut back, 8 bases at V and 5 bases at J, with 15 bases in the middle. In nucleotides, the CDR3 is TGTGCCAGCCGTAAAGAGAGGAAAACTGAAGCTTTCTTT. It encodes CASRKERKTEAFF.

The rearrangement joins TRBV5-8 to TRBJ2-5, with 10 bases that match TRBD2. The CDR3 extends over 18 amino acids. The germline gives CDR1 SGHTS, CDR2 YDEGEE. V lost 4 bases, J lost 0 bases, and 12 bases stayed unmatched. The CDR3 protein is CASSQGLAERVNQETQYF. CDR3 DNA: TGTGCCAGCAGCCAAGGACTAGCGGAGCGGGTTAACCAAGAGACCCAGTACTTC.

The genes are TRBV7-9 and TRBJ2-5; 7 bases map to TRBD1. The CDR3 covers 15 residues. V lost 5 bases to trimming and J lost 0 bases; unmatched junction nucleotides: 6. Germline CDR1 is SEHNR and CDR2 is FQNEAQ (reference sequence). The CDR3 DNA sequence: TGTGCCAGCAGCGAACGGACAGGAGACCAAGAGACCCAGTACTTC. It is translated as CASSERTGDQETQYF.

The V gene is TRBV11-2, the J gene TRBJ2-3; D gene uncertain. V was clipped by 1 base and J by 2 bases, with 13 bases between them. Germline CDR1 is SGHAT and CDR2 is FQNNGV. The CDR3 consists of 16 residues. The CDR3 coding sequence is TGTGCCAGCAGCTTAGGGCAGACTCTACTCACAGATACGCAGTATTTT. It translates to CASSLGQTLLTDTQYF.

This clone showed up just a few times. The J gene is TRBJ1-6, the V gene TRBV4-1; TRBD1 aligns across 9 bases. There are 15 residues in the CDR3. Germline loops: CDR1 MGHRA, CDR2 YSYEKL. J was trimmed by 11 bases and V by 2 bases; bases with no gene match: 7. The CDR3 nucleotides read TGCGCCAGCAGCCAACAGGACAGGGGATCGACACCCCTCCACTTT. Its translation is CASSQQDRGSTPLHF.